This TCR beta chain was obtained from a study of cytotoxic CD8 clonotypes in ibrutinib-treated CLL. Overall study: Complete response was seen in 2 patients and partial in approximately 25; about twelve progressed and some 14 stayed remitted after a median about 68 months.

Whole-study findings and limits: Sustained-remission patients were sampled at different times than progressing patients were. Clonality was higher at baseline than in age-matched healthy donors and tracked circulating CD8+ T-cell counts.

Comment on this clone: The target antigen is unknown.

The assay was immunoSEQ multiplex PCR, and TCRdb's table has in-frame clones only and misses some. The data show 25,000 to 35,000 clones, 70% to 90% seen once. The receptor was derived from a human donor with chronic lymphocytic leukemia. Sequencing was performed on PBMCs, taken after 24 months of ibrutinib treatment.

The CDR3 is CASSLGGGLFPQETQYF. The DNA of the CDR3 is TGTGCCAGCAGCTTAGGAGGCGGACTTTTCCCCCAAGAGACCCAGTACTTC. This sequence joins TRBV7-2 and TRBJ2-5; possible D gene TRBD2, 5 bases. The CDR3 loop spans 17 amino acids. CDR1 is SGHTA, CDR2 FQGNSA, per germline. The V end lost 1 base, the J end lost 1 base, and 16 bases lay between the germline ends. The whole variable domain, filled in from reference TRBV7-2 and TRBJ2-5, reads GAGVSQSPSNKVTEKGKDVELRCDPISGHTALYWYRQSLGQGLEFLIYFQGNSAPDKSGLPSDRFSAERTGGSVSTLTIQRTQQEDSAVYLCASSLGGGLFPQETQYFGPGTRLLVL.